This TCR beta chain was found in a study of T-cell reconstitution after alpha-beta-depleted transplantation in children. This clonotype was observed a few times. This sample's TCRbeta library carried unique molecular identifier barcodes. TCRdb itself ran the PCR reads through MiXCR, one entry per CDR3 protein. The sample yields 200,000 to 250,000 distinct CDR3 sequences, 7% to 9% seen once. The CDR3 totals 17 residues. The germline V gene has CDR1 ENHRY and CDR2 SYGVKD. The V and J ends lost 2 bases and 2 bases, in that order; junction bases with no gene match: 11. This TCR was sampled from a male patient aged 2-9 years who had a stem cell transplant for acute myeloid leukemia, so the T cells may come from the graft donor. Source: PBMCs, mostly from graft donor cells, taken 360 days after TCRalphabeta/CD19-depleted stem cell transplant. The chain uses TRBV10-3 and TRBJ2-7; TRBD2 agrees at 8 bases. CDR3 residues: CAISETISGTVTYEQYF. In DNA, the CDR3 is TGTGCCATCAGTGAGACCATTAGCGGGACGGTCACCTACGAGCAGTACTTC.